This T cell receptor (beta chain) was sequenced during a study of T cells after yellow fever vaccination. 5'RACE template switching added a universal primer site and UMIs to TCR cDNA. TCRdb processed the 5' RACE reads anew with MiXCR; each CDR3 protein has one entry. The data contain approximately 300,000 distinct CDR3 sequences, about an eighth of them singletons. This clonotype has just a few counts. Trimming removed 2 bases at V and 0 bases at J, with 8 bases between. Germline V gene data show CDR1 as DFQATT and CDR2 as SNEGSKA (reference sequence). This CDR3 spans 14 amino acids. Source: CD4+ T cells sorted from PBMCs, taken 45 days after the yellow fever booster vaccination. The origin of this receptor is a man aged 25 to 45 who received the YFV17D yellow fever vaccine. This chain uses TRBV20-1 with TRBJ2-4, with D possibly matching TRBD1 (6 bases). The CDR3 bases are TGCAGTGCTAGACAGGGGTTAGCCAAAAACATTCAGTACTTC. Protein sequence: CSARQGLAKNIQYF.